Shown below are 10 T cell receptor beta chains from a single sample sequenced in a study of shared clonotypes between healthy human individuals. Generated by immunoSEQ multiplex PCR, the TCRdb table keeps only in-frame clones and is missing some. Of 1,500,000 or so clones in the sample, around 98.5% were seen once. Material: naive CD4+ T cells sorted from blood. Subset defined: CD45RA+ positively selected. The origin of the receptors is a young man in good health.

The chain recombines TRBV18 with TRBJ2-5, with D unclear. This CDR3 contains 15 residues. CDR1 is KGHSH, CDR2 LQKENI, per germline. V was cut by 6 bases and J by 10 bases, with 24 bases left in between. CDR3 in DNA: TGTGCCAGCTCCCCATCTACAACCGATCCCCCGGGCCAGTACTTC. This gives the protein CASSPSTTDPPGQYF. The complete variable domain, with remaining parts taken from reference TRBV18 and TRBJ2-5, reads NAGVMQNPRHLVRRRGQEARLRCSPMKGHSHVYWYRQLPEEGLKFMVYLQKENIIDESGMPKERFSAEFPKEGPSILRIQQVVRGDSAAYFCASSPSTTDPPGQYFGPGTRLLVL.

The rearrangement uses TRBV9 and TRBJ2-7, with D tentatively TRBD2 (5 bases). This CDR3 spans 13 amino acids. V dropped 4 bases and J dropped 4 bases, with 12 bases sitting between them. CDR1 is SGDLS, CDR2 YYNGEE, per germline. CDR3 loop: CASSPEGLYEQYF. For the CDR3, the DNA is TGTGCCAGCAGCCCAGAGGGTTTATACGAGCAGTACTTC.

This clone was recorded only once. This chain connects TRBV7-3 to TRBJ2-5, with TRBD1 as a possible D gene (6 bases). Trimming took 5 bases from V and 2 from J, leaving 15 bases between them. The CDR3 covers 15 residues. The germline V gene has CDR1 SGHTA and CDR2 FQGTGA. In DNA form, the CDR3 reads TGTGCCAGCAGCACAACAGGGAACAGGCAAGAGACCCAGTACTTC. It yields the protein CASSTTGNRQETQYF.

The J gene is TRBJ2-7, the V gene TRBV11-3; 10 bases fit TRBD1. Germline CDR1 reads SGHNT; CDR2 reads YENEEA. J was trimmed by 3 bases and V by 2 bases; bases with no gene match: 4. This CDR3 contains 15 residues. CDR3 nucleotides: TGTGCCAGCAGCTTAACAGGACAGGGGGTCTACGAGCAGTACTTC. Protein product: CASSLTGQGVYEQYF.

The V gene is TRBV6-4, the J gene TRBJ2-5, with 7 bases fitting TRBD2. The CDR3 has 13 residues. Germline V gene data show CDR1 as MRHNA and CDR2 as SNTAGT. After removal of 6 bases from V and 5 bases from J, the junction contained 6 bases not matched to a gene. The CDR3 coding sequence is TGTGCCAGCAGCCGGGAGGCAGGCGAGACCCAGTACTTC. Translating it yields CASSREAGETQYF.

This clone was detected only once. V usage is TRBV14 and J usage is TRBJ2-7; 7 bases line up with TRBD1. The CDR3 has 15 amino acids. Looked up from germline, CDR1 is SGHDN and CDR2 is FVKESK. The V gene end was trimmed by 6 bases and the J gene end by 3 bases; junction bases not matched to a gene: 11. CDR3 coding DNA: TGTGCCAGCAGTCGCCTACAGGGACAGTTCTACGAGCAGTACTTC. Amino acids: CASSRLQGQFYEQYF.

The chain combines TRBV6-6 with TRBJ1-5, with D unclear. Trimming shortened V by 6 bases and J by 1 base, and 13 bases separated the two germline ends. Germline CDR1 and CDR2: MNHNY and SVGAGI (reference sequence). The CDR3 runs 15 residues. CDR3 sequence (DNA): TGTGCCAGCAGCCCCGGGAGACGGAGCAATCAGCCCCAGCATTTT. The encoded protein is CASSPGRRSNQPQHF.

V gene TRBV29-1 combines with J gene TRBJ2-7; TRBD2 matches at 8 bases. V trimming: 2 bases; J trimming: 1 base; junction bases outside the gene matches: 4. This CDR3 region has 14 residues. Germline V gene data show CDR1 as SQVTM and CDR2 as ANQGSEA. CDR3 nucleotide sequence: TGCAGCGTTGAACTGACTAGCGATTCCTACGAGCAGTACTTC. This translates into CSVELTSDSYEQYF.

Turning to this clone: The identical CDR3 is also encoded by other nucleotide sequences in the sample. The rearrangement uses TRBV18 and TRBJ2-2, with 10 bases aligning to TRBD2. CDR1 KGHSH and CDR2 LQKENI come from the germline V gene. The CDR3 sequence is 16 residues long. V gave up 2 bases and J gave up 1 base; unmatched junction bases: 1. The CDR3 DNA is TGTGCCAGCTCACCAATAGCGGGAGGGAACACCGGGGAGCTGTTTTTT. This gives the protein CASSPIAGGNTGELFF.

J is TRBJ2-2 and V is TRBV5-6, with no clear D. Trimming left V 0 bases short and J 5 bases short, with 5 bases between. Germline V lookup: CDR1 SGHDT, CDR2 YYEEEE. This CDR3 comprises 13 residues. CDR3 region: CASSLAVTGELFF. The DNA of the CDR3 is TGTGCCAGCAGCTTGGCAGTTACCGGGGAGCTGTTTTTT.